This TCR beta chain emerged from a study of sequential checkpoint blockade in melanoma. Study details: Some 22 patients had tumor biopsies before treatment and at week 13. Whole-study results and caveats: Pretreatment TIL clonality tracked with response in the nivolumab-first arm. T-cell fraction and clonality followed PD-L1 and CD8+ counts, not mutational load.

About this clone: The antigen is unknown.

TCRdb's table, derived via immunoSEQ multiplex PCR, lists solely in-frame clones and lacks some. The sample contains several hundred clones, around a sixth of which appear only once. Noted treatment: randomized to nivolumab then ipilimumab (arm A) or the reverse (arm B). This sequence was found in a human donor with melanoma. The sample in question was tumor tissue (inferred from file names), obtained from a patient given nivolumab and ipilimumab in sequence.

CDR3 bases: TGTGCCAGTAAAGCCCTTTCAACCTACAATGAGCAGTTCTTC. Amino acids: CASKALSTYNEQFF. The chain has TRBV19 and TRBJ2-1, with D unclear. Trimming shortened V by 7 bases and J by 2 bases, and 12 bases separated the two germline ends. Germline assignment: CDR1 LNHDA and CDR2 SQIVND (reference sequence). The CDR3 extends over 14 amino acids.